This is a list of T cell receptor beta chains from one sample in a study of identical twins. TCRdb itself ran the 5' RACE reads through MiXCR, one entry per CDR3 protein. This sample carries about 520,000 distinct CDR3 sequences, less than 25% of them seen once, and the ten largest clones take roughly 0.9%. In addition, the sample was reused for a study of T cells expressing NK-cell markers.

What was sequenced was CD4+ T cells sorted from blood. The receptors shown here come from a woman aged 18-35 years in good health. CDR3s include the opening cysteine and the closing phenylalanine or tryptophan. D genes are given only for firm matches. The size of a clone is reported for some rows only, either as once, few or many, or as a class for expanded clones.

V: TRBV12-5
size: -
J: TRBJ2-3
D: TRBD2
CDR3: CASGYSAGLAGAGDTQYF
DNA: TGTGCTAGTGGTTACTCCGCTGGACTAGCGGGAGCAGGAGATACGCAGTATTTT

V: TRBV12-3/TRBV12-4
size: -
J: TRBJ2-6
D: -
CDR3: CASSLHGDGANVLTF
DNA: TGTGCCAGCAGTTTACACGGAGACGGGGCCAACGTCCTGACTTTC

V: TRBV21-1
size: -
J: TRBJ1-5
D: -
CDR3: CASSKRRTNQPQHF
DNA: TGTGCCAGCAGCAAAAGACGGACTAATCAGCCCCAGCATTTT

V: TRBV2
size: once
J: TRBJ1-4
D: TRBD1
CDR3: CASSDQGDRVVKLFF
DNA: TGTGCCAGCAGTGATCAGGGGGACAGGGTCGTTAAACTGTTTTTT

V: TRBV10-1
size: -
J: TRBJ2-7
D: -
CDR3: CASSESGRDEQYF
DNA: TGCGCCAGCAGTGAGTCCGGAAGGGACGAGCAGTACTTC

V: TRBV5-5
size: few
J: TRBJ2-1
D: -
CDR3: CASSLGVEGEQFF
DNA: TGTGCCAGCAGCTTGGGGGTCGAGGGTGAGCAGTTCTTC

V: TRBV27
size: -
J: TRBJ2-7
D: -
CDR3: CASRQLYSYEQYF
DNA: TGTGCCAGCCGACAGTTATACTCCTACGAGCAGTACTTC

V: TRBV29-1
size: -
J: TRBJ1-2
D: -
CDR3: CSVGQSAGYTF
DNA: TGCAGCGTTGGGCAGTCGGCTGGCTACACCTTC

V: TRBV2
size: -
J: TRBJ2-3
D: TRBD2
CDR3: CASSASGVGTDTQYF
DNA: TGTGCCAGCAGTGCTAGCGGGGTCGGCACAGATACGCAGTATTTT

V: TRBV7-2
size: -
J: TRBJ1-2
D: TRBD1
CDR3: CASSLRGLYGYTF
DNA: TGTGCCAGCAGCTTAAGGGGGCTCTATGGCTACACCTTC

V: TRBV21-1
size: -
J: TRBJ2-2
D: -
CDR3: CASSKPQGYTGELFF
DNA: TGTGCCAGCAGCAAACCCCAGGGATACACCGGGGAGCTGTTTTTT

V: TRBV5-1
size: -
J: TRBJ2-3
D: -
CDR3: CASGLRVTTDTQYF
DNA: TGCGCCAGCGGATTGAGGGTGACGACAGATACGCAGTATTTT

V: TRBV24-1
size: -
J: TRBJ2-1
D: TRBD2
CDR3: CATSESGGPHNEQFF
DNA: TGTGCCACCAGTGAGAGCGGGGGGCCTCACAATGAGCAGTTCTTC

V: TRBV29-1
size: few
J: TRBJ2-2
D: TRBD2
CDR3: CSVKREGPGELFF
DNA: TGCAGCGTTAAGCGGGAGGGCCCCGGGGAGCTGTTTTTT

V: TRBV9
size: -
J: TRBJ1-2
D: -
CDR3: CASSVAPPGADYGYTF
DNA: TGTGCCAGCAGCGTAGCTCCCCCAGGGGCGGACTATGGCTACACCTTC

V: TRBV30
size: -
J: TRBJ2-1
D: TRBD2
CDR3: CAWKTGGPLSFF
DNA: TGTGCCTGGAAAACGGGAGGGCCCCTTTCGTTCTTC

V: TRBV5-8
size: -
J: TRBJ2-7
D: -
CDR3: CASSLAVLYEQYF
DNA: TGTGCCAGCAGCTTGGCGGTTCTCTACGAGCAGTACTTC

V: TRBV3-1
size: -
J: TRBJ1-1
D: -
CDR3: CASSQAGGGGNTEAFF
DNA: TGTGCCAGCAGCCAGGCCGGCGGGGGCGGGAACACTGAAGCTTTCTTT

V: TRBV20-1
size: -
J: TRBJ2-1
D: TRBD2
CDR3: CSARDLAGPYNEQFF
DNA: TGCAGTGCTAGGGACCTAGCGGGGCCATACAATGAGCAGTTCTTC

V: TRBV9
size: -
J: TRBJ2-3
D: TRBD1
CDR3: CASSVDRGRADTQYF
DNA: TGTGCCAGCAGCGTAGACAGGGGTCGGGCAGATACGCAGTATTTT

V: TRBV7-8
size: -
J: TRBJ2-7
D: -
CDR3: CASSSMGRLASYEQYF
DNA: TGTGCCAGCAGCTCCATGGGGAGGCTAGCGTCCTACGAGCAGTACTTC

V: TRBV5-1
size: -
J: TRBJ1-1
D: -
CDR3: CASSLPGSDTEAFF
DNA: TGCGCCAGCAGCTTGCCGGGGTCGGACACTGAAGCTTTCTTT

V: TRBV10-3
size: -
J: TRBJ2-1
D: TRBD2
CDR3: CAIKTTSGSPRGSYNEQFF
DNA: TGTGCCATCAAGACGACTAGCGGGAGTCCCCGGGGATCCTACAATGAGCAGTTCTTC

V: TRBV20-1
size: -
J: TRBJ2-3
D: -
CDR3: CSARYGGGTDTQYF
DNA: TGCAGTGCTAGGTACGGGGGCGGCACAGATACGCAGTATTTT

V: TRBV10-3
size: few
J: TRBJ2-3
D: TRBD1
CDR3: CAISDPGTGSTDTQYF
DNA: TGTGCCATCAGTGATCCCGGGACAGGCTCGACAGATACGCAGTATTTT

V: TRBV12-3/TRBV12-4
size: many
J: TRBJ2-1
D: TRBD2
CDR3: CASGRANEQFF
DNA: TGTGCCAGCGGGAGGGCCAATGAGCAGTTCTTC

V: TRBV6-1
size: few
J: TRBJ1-5
D: TRBD1
CDR3: CASSRGTASNQPQHF
DNA: TGTGCCAGCAGCCGCGGGACAGCGAGCAATCAGCCCCAGCATTTT

V: TRBV9
size: few
J: TRBJ2-1
D: TRBD2
CDR3: CASSRTAASGSWNEQFF
DNA: TGTGCCAGCTCACGGACGGCGGCTAGCGGGAGTTGGAATGAGCAGTTCTTC

V: TRBV5-1
size: few
J: TRBJ2-5
D: TRBD2
CDR3: CASSWAGTSEETQYF
DNA: TGCGCCAGCAGCTGGGCCGGGACTAGCGAGGAGACCCAGTACTTC

V: TRBV6-2/TRBV6-3
size: -
J: TRBJ1-5
D: TRBD1
CDR3: CASTWTGGQPQHF
DNA: TGTGCCAGCACATGGACAGGGGGTCAGCCCCAGCATTTT

V: TRBV18
size: -
J: TRBJ1-3
D: -
CDR3: CASSLSADSSGNTIYF
DNA: TGTGCCAGCTCACTATCCGCGGATTCCTCTGGAAACACCATATATTTT

V: TRBV6-1
size: few
J: TRBJ2-7
D: -
CDR3: CACKQRADSYEQYF
DNA: TGTGCCTGCAAGCAGCGCGCGGATTCCTACGAGCAGTACTTC

V: TRBV20-1
size: -
J: TRBJ2-1
D: TRBD2
CDR3: CSARDRGLAGYNEQFF
DNA: TGCAGTGCTAGAGATAGAGGACTAGCGGGGTACAATGAGCAGTTCTTC

V: TRBV20-1
size: many
J: TRBJ2-1
D: TRBD2
CDR3: CSASRGADYNEQFF
DNA: TGCAGTGCTTCGCGGGGGGCCGACTACAATGAGCAGTTCTTC

V: TRBV29-1
size: few
J: TRBJ2-1
D: TRBD2
CDR3: CSVEGGRAGNEQFF
DNA: TGCAGCGTTGAAGGCGGGAGGGCCGGGAATGAGCAGTTCTTC

V: TRBV18
size: few
J: TRBJ1-1
D: -
CDR3: CASSPLQGYMNTEAFF
DNA: TGTGCCAGCTCACCACTTCAGGGGTACATGAACACTGAAGCTTTCTTT

V: TRBV6-2/TRBV6-3
size: few
J: TRBJ1-1
D: -
CDR3: CASRTGYTEAFF
DNA: TGTGCCAGCAGGACGGGTTACACTGAAGCTTTCTTT

V: TRBV6-5
size: -
J: TRBJ2-5
D: -
CDR3: CASSYGARRETQYF
DNA: TGTGCCAGCAGTTACGGTGCCCGCCGGGAGACCCAGTACTTC

V: TRBV6-1
size: -
J: TRBJ1-3
D: -
CDR3: CASRRTVGNTIYF
DNA: TGTGCCAGCAGACGGACAGTTGGAAACACCATATATTTT

V: TRBV12-3/TRBV12-4
size: -
J: TRBJ1-2
D: -
CDR3: CASSSRTEIYGYTF
DNA: TGTGCCAGCAGTTCCCGGACGGAGATATATGGCTACACCTTC

V: TRBV12-3/TRBV12-4
size: -
J: TRBJ1-3
D: -
CDR3: CASTLGGGSGNTIYF
DNA: TGTGCCAGCACTCTCGGGGGGGGTTCTGGAAACACCATATATTTT

V: TRBV20-1
size: few
J: TRBJ2-1
D: TRBD2
CDR3: CSANGLAHNEQFF
DNA: TGCAGTGCTAACGGACTAGCGCACAATGAGCAGTTCTTC

V: TRBV18
size: -
J: TRBJ1-1
D: -
CDR3: CASSPQATNTEAFF
DNA: TGTGCCAGCTCACCACAGGCGACGAACACTGAAGCTTTCTTT

V: TRBV27
size: many
J: TRBJ1-1
D: -
CDR3: CASSPLMNTEAFF
DNA: TGTGCCAGCAGTCCTCTCATGAACACTGAAGCTTTCTTT

V: TRBV20-1
size: few
J: TRBJ2-1
D: -
CDR3: CSARDKSDVEQFF
DNA: TGCAGTGCTAGAGATAAGTCGGACGTTGAGCAGTTCTTC

V: TRBV6-5
size: -
J: TRBJ2-7
D: -
CDR3: CASSYSINQHEQYF
DNA: TGTGCCAGCAGTTACTCTATTAATCAGCACGAGCAGTACTTC

V: TRBV20-1
size: many
J: TRBJ2-5
D: -
CDR3: CSASLADVETQYF
DNA: TGCAGTGCTAGCCTAGCAGACGTAGAGACCCAGTACTTC

V: TRBV10-3
size: few
J: TRBJ2-5
D: -
CDR3: CAIGGPEETQYF
DNA: TGTGCCATCGGAGGACCCGAAGAGACCCAGTACTTC

V: TRBV5-1
size: -
J: TRBJ1-6
D: -
CDR3: CASSAAPGDSPLHF
DNA: TGCGCCAGCAGTGCGGCACCGGGCGATTCACCCCTCCACTTT

V: TRBV5-6
size: -
J: TRBJ1-2
D: TRBD1
CDR3: CASINRGMIYGYTF
DNA: TGTGCCAGCATCAACAGGGGGATGATCTATGGCTACACCTTC

V: TRBV5-1
size: few
J: TRBJ1-4
D: -
CDR3: CASSFYSGGEKLFF
DNA: TGCGCCAGCAGCTTTTATTCAGGAGGGGAAAAACTGTTTTTT

V: TRBV10-1
size: few
J: TRBJ2-7
D: TRBD1
CDR3: CASSSGTGRLEQYF
DNA: TGCGCCAGCAGCTCCGGGACAGGGAGGTTAGAGCAGTACTTC

V: TRBV20-1
size: few
J: TRBJ1-3
D: -
CDR3: CSANVGNTIYF
DNA: TGCAGTGCAAACGTAGGAAACACCATATATTTT

V: TRBV5-5
size: few
J: TRBJ1-5
D: -
CDR3: CASSLAPQNQPQHF
DNA: TGTGCCAGCAGCTTGGCCCCGCAAAATCAGCCCCAGCATTTT

V: TRBV5-1
size: -
J: TRBJ2-3
D: -
CDR3: CASSSGLGKQYF
DNA: TGCGCCAGCAGCTCCGGACTGGGGAAGCAGTATTTT

V: TRBV5-1
size: -
J: TRBJ2-2
D: -
CDR3: CASSFPGLNTGELFF
DNA: TGCGCCAGCAGCTTTCCGGGCCTGAACACCGGGGAGCTGTTTTTT

V: TRBV5-1
size: many
J: TRBJ2-6
D: -
CDR3: CASSPKSTGYGANVLTF
DNA: TGCGCCAGCAGCCCAAAATCCACAGGGTATGGGGCCAACGTCCTGACTTTC